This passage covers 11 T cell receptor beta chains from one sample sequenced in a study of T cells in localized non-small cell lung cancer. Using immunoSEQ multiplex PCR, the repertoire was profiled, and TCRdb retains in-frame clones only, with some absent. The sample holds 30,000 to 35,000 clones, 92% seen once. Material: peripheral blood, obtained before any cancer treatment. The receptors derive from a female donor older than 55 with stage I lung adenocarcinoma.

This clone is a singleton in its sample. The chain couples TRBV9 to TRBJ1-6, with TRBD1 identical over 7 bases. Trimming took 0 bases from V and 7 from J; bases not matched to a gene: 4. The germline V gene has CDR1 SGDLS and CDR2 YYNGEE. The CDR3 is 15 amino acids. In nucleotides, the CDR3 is TGTGCCAGCAGCGTAGGAGGGGGCGGGAATTCACCCCTCCACTTT. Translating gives CASSVGGGGNSPLHF.

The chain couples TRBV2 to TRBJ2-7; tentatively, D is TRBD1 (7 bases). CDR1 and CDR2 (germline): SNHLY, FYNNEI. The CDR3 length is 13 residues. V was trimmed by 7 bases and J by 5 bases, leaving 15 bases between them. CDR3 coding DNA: TGTGCCAGCATGGTCGGCAGGGGGGACGAGCAGTACTTC. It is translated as CASMVGRGDEQYF.

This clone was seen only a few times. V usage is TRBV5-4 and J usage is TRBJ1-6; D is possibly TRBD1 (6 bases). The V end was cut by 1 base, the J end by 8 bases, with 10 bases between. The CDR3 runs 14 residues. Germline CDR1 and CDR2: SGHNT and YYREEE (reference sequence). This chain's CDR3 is CASSLMGAYSPLHF. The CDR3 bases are TGTGCCAGCAGCTTGATGGGGGCATATTCACCCCTCCACTTT.

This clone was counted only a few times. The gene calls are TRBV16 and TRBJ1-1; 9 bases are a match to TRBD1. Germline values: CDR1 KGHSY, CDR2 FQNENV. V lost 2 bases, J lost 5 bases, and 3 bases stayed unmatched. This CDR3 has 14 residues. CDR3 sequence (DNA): TGTGCCAGCAGCCAAATGACAGGGGGGACTGAAGCTTTCTTT. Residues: CASSQMTGGTEAFF.

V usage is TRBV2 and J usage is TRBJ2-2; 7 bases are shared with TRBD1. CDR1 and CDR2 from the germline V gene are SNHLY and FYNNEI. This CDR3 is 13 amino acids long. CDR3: CATRQGFTGELFF. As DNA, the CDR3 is TGTGCTACACGACAGGGCTTCACCGGGGAGCTGTTTTTT.

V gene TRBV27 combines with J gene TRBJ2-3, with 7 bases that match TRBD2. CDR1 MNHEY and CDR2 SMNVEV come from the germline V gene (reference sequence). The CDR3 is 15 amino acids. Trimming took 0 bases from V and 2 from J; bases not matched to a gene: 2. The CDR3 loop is CASSLSRGITDTQYF. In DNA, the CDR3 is TGTGCCAGCAGTTTATCGCGGGGGATCACAGATACGCAGTATTTT.

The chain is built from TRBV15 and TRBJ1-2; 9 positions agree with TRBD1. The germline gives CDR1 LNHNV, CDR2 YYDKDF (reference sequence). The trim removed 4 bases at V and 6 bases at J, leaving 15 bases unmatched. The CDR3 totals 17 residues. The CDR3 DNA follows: TGTGCCACCAGCACCTTAAGGCGAAACAGGGGGCAGGATGGCTACACCTTC. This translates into CATSTLRRNRGQDGYTF.

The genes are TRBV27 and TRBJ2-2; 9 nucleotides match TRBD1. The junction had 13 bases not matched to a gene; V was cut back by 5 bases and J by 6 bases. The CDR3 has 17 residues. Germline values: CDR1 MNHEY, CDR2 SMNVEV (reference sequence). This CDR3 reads CASSAPTGTGLSGELFF. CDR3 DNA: TGTGCCAGCAGTGCCCCGACAGGGACAGGGCTCTCCGGGGAGCTGTTTTTT.

CDR3 amino acids: CASSLAGVTGELFF. CDR3 in DNA: TGTGCCAGCAGCTTGGCCGGAGTAACCGGGGAGCTGTTTTTT. The gene calls are TRBV5-4 and TRBJ2-2; D is unresolved. The CDR3 is 14 residues long. Germline V lookup: CDR1 SGHNT, CDR2 YYREEE (reference sequence). V lost 0 bases and J 5 bases, leaving 8 bases between the germline ends. The full variable domain, with the rest looked up from reference TRBV5-4 and TRBJ2-2, is ETGVTQSPTHLIKTRGQQVTLRCSSQSGHNTVSWYQQALGQGPQFIFQYYREEENGRGNFPPRFSGLQFPNYSSELNVNALELDDSALYLCASSLAGVTGELFFGEGSRLTVL.

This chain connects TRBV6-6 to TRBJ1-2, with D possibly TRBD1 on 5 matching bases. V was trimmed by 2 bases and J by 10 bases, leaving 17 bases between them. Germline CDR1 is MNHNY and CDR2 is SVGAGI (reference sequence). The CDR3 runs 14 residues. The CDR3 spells CASSYRGAQGSYTF. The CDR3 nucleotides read TGTGCCAGCAGTTACAGGGGCGCCCAAGGATCCTACACCTTC.

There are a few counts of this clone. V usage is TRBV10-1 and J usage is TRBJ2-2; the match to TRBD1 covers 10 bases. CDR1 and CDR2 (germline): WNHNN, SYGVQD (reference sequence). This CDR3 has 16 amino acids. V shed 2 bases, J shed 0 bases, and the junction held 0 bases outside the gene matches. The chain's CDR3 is CASSEGTGANTGELFF. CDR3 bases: TGCGCCAGCAGTGAGGGGACAGGGGCGAACACCGGGGAGCTGTTTTTT.